One sample yielded the 25 T cell receptor beta chains listed below, sequenced in a study of graft-versus-host responses after intestinal transplantation. Sequencing used immunoSEQ multiplex PCR; TCRdb keeps in-frame clones, though not all of them. The sample includes roughly 7,000 clones, over 75% seen only once; the top ten take 4.9%. Sequenced here: PBMCs, sampled around 82 days after transplant. The receptors were sampled from a human patient who received an intestinal transplant, so some T cells may come from the graft donor.

The chain recombines TRBV6-1 with TRBJ2-5; D gene unclear. Germline-derived CDR1 and CDR2 are MNHNS and SASEGT. The CDR3 is made up of 13 amino acids. The V end lost 7 bases, the J end lost 4 bases, and 13 bases lay between the germline ends. The CDR3 bases are TGTGCCAGCATCAGCTCGCTTAGAGAGACCCAGTACTTC. It yields the protein CASISSLRETQYF.

The CDR3 sequence: CASRSGQGSEAFF. CDR3 nucleotide sequence: TGTGCCAGCAGGTCCGGACAGGGAAGTGAAGCTTTCTTT. The V and J genes are TRBV2 and TRBJ1-1; TRBD1 aligns across 8 bases. Losses at the gene ends were 6 bases for V and 7 bases for J; bases not matched to a gene: 7. Germline V gives CDR1 SNHLY, CDR2 FYNNEI. This CDR3 contains 13 residues. The variable domain in full, completed from reference TRBV2 and TRBJ1-1, reads EPEVTQTPSHQVTQMGQEVILRCVPISNHLYFYWYRQILGQKVEFLVSFYNNEISEKSEIFDDQFSVERPDGSNFTLKIRSTKLEDSAMYFCASRSGQGSEAFFGQGTRLTVV.

The chain links TRBV11-2 to TRBJ2-7; maybe TRBD1 (5 bases). In germline, CDR1 is SGHAT, CDR2 FQNNGV. This CDR3 is built from 13 residues. Trimming removed 5 bases from V and 6 bases from J, with 14 bases in between. The CDR3, as DNA: TGTGCCAGCAGCCCCAGGGTTTCGGGCGAGCAGTACTTC. Its protein is CASSPRVSGEQYF.

This clone was detected a few times. The V call is TRBV11-2, the J call TRBJ1-3; perhaps TRBD1 as D (6 bases). CDR3 size: 16 residues. V lost 6 bases and J 3 bases, leaving 18 bases between the germline ends. Germline values: CDR1 SGHAT, CDR2 FQNNGV. The CDR3 DNA is TGTGCCAGCAGTCGAAAGGACAGTACTTTTGGAAACACCATATATTTT. Protein: CASSRKDSTFGNTIYF. Looking up the rest from reference TRBV11-2 and TRBJ1-3 gives the full variable domain: EAGVAQSPRYKIIEKRQSVAFWCNPISGHATLYWYQQILGQGPKLLIQFQNNGVVDDSQLPKDRFSAERLKGVDSTLKIQPAKLEDSAVYLCASSRKDSTFGNTIYFGEGSWLTVV.

The chain carries TRBV6-6 and TRBJ1-3, with TRBD1 as a possible D gene (6 bases). This CDR3 has 14 amino acids. V dropped 6 bases and J dropped 8 bases, with 17 bases sitting between them. CDR1 is MNHNY and CDR2 is SVGAGI in the germline V gene (reference sequence). The CDR3, as DNA: TGTGCCAGCAGCTCCCCGGACAGCTTCTACACCATATATTTT. Protein product: CASSSPDSFYTIYF.

The gene calls are TRBV29-1 and TRBJ2-1, with 10 bases that match TRBD2. CDR3 length: 15 amino acids. After removal of 3 bases from V and 4 bases from J, the junction contained 6 bases not matched to a gene. Looked up from germline, CDR1 is SQVTM and CDR2 is ANQGSEA. This chain's CDR3 is CSVEGTSGAYNEQFF. The CDR3 nucleotides read TGCAGCGTTGAGGGAACTAGCGGGGCGTACAATGAGCAGTTCTTC.

The V call is TRBV4-2, the J call TRBJ2-2, with 7 bases that match TRBD2. The V gene end was trimmed by 4 bases and the J gene end by 8 bases; junction bases not matched to a gene: 16. CDR1 LGHNA and CDR2 YNFKEQ come from the germline V gene. The CDR3 sequence is 17 residues long. DNA of the CDR3: TGTGCCAGCAGCCCACTTACAAGCGGGGTGGGCAAAGGGGAGCTGTTTTTT. Its protein product is CASSPLTSGVGKGELFF.

This sequence joins TRBV29-1 and TRBJ2-1, with D possibly TRBD2 on 5 matching bases. The CDR3 covers 13 residues. Germline V lookup: CDR1 SQVTM, CDR2 ANQGSEA. Trimming left V 1 base short and J 5 bases short, with 9 bases between. The CDR3 coding sequence is TGCAGCGTTGAAGGTGGAGGAGACAATGAGCAGTTCTTC. This translates into CSVEGGGDNEQFF.

The V and J genes are TRBV28 and TRBJ2-2; D may be TRBD1 (6 bases). V was trimmed by 6 bases and J by 4 bases, leaving 15 bases between them. This CDR3 contains 15 residues. Germline-derived CDR1 and CDR2 are MDHEN and SYDVKM. CDR3 in DNA: TGTGCCAGCAGCACTGACAGGCGGAGCACCGGGGAGCTGTTTTTT. It encodes CASSTDRRSTGELFF.

This sequence joins TRBV6-6 and TRBJ1-4, with 8 bases aligning to TRBD1. This CDR3 has 13 residues. The germline gives CDR1 MNHNY, CDR2 SVGAGI (reference sequence). The V segment lost 4 bases and the J segment 13 bases; nucleotides outside the gene matches: 8. CDR3 sequence: CASSSGQGGRLFF. CDR3 nucleotide sequence: TGTGCCAGCAGTTCCGGACAGGGTGGAAGACTGTTTTTT.

The chain has TRBV19 and TRBJ2-7; weak D call: TRBD1 (6 bases). Trimming shortened V by 6 bases and J by 3 bases, and 12 bases separated the two germline ends. The CDR3 consists of 13 residues. CDR1 LNHDA and CDR2 SQIVND come from the germline V gene (reference sequence). The CDR3 nucleotides read TGTGCCAGTAGCGTGGGGGACAACTACGAGCAGTACTTC. Its protein is CASSVGDNYEQYF.

The chain has TRBV6-5 and TRBJ1-4; 9 bases align to TRBD1. The CDR3 covers 14 residues. Germline V CDR1 and CDR2: MNHEY, SVGAGI. The J segment lost 5 bases and the V segment lost 2 bases, leaving 0 bases of the junction unmatched. In DNA, the CDR3 is TGTGCCAGCAGTTACGGACAGGGGAATGAAAAACTGTTTTTT. Protein product: CASSYGQGNEKLFF.

This chain uses TRBV28 with TRBJ2-2, with D perhaps TRBD2 (6 bases). Germline-derived CDR1 and CDR2 are MDHEN and SYDVKM. The CDR3 has 15 residues. Between the trimmed V and J ends, which lost 4 bases and 1 base, there was a span of 10 bases. The CDR3 sequence is CASSYQGGNTGELFF. The CDR3 DNA follows: TGTGCCAGCAGTTATCAGGGAGGGAACACCGGGGAGCTGTTTTTT.

The J gene is TRBJ2-7, the V gene TRBV2; a weak D match, TRBD2 (6 bases). Germline V gene sequence: CDR1 SNHLY, CDR2 FYNNEI. The CDR3 covers 17 residues. Deletions cut 5 bases from V and 4 bases from J, with 24 bases between. In DNA form, the CDR3 reads TGTGCCAGCAGTTCAACGGGAGAAGGGAGTAGGGTTTACGAGCAGTACTTC. Protein product: CASSSTGEGSRVYEQYF. Variable domain in full (rest from reference TRBV2 and TRBJ2-7): EPEVTQTPSHQVTQMGQEVILRCVPISNHLYFYWYRQILGQKVEFLVSFYNNEISEKSEIFDDQFSVERPDGSNFTLKIRSTKLEDSAMYFCASSSTGEGSRVYEQYFGPGTRLTVT.

This rearrangement joins TRBV7-6 to TRBJ2-2; D is uncertain. Germline V gene lookup returns CDR1 SGHVS and CDR2 FNYEAQ. The CDR3 loop spans 13 amino acids. Deletions cut 2 bases from V and 5 bases from J, with 6 bases between. CDR3 sequence (DNA): TGTGCCAGCAGCTTAAAGGATACCGGGGAGCTGTTTTTT. Amino acid sequence: CASSLKDTGELFF.

V and J are TRBV4-3 and TRBJ2-2, with 9 bases lining up with TRBD2. This CDR3 has 18 amino acids. The V gene end was trimmed by 1 base and the J gene end by 5 bases; junction bases not matched to a gene: 11. Germline V lookup: CDR1 LGHNA, CDR2 YSLEER. CDR3 coding DNA: TGCGCCAGCAGCCAAGGGAGGCGGCGGGGGGGCCGAACCGGGGAGCTGTTTTTT. Translation: CASSQGRRRGGRTGELFF.

The chain joins TRBV2 to TRBJ1-1, with D unresolved. Germline loops: CDR1 SNHLY, CDR2 FYNNEI. This CDR3 comprises 12 residues. The V end lost 11 bases, the J end lost 10 bases, and 20 bases lay between the germline ends. The CDR3 region is CAGPTLPDRAFF. CDR3 nucleotide sequence: TGTGCCGGACCTACCCTGCCCGATAGAGCTTTCTTT.

This chain connects TRBV7-9 to TRBJ2-7; 7 positions match TRBD1. This CDR3 has 13 residues. Germline assignment: CDR1 SEHNR and CDR2 FQNEAQ (reference sequence). V was clipped by 5 bases and J by 5 bases; unmatched bases: 6. The CDR3 DNA reads TGTGCCAGCAGCCGGAGACAGGGCCACGAGCAGTACGTC. This codes for CASSRRQGHEQYV.

The V and J genes are TRBV5-1 and TRBJ2-2; TRBD2 is a possible D gene (6 bases). The CDR3 is 17 residues long. The ends were cut back, 0 bases at V and 7 bases at J, with 19 bases in the middle. Germline V lookup: CDR1 SGHRS, CDR2 YFSETQ. The CDR3 sequence is CASSLGFGCGVGGELFF. CDR3 DNA: TGCGCCAGCAGCTTGGGCTTCGGGTGCGGGGTCGGCGGGGAGCTGTTTTTT.

The chain carries TRBV10-3 and TRBJ1-5; D unresolved. CDR3 size: 14 residues. The V end lost 1 base, the J end lost 3 bases, and 7 bases lay between the germline ends. Germline lookup yields CDR1 ENHRY and CDR2 SYGVKD. The CDR3 region is CAISEYKVNQPQHF. CDR3 nucleotides: TGTGCCATCAGTGAGTACAAGGTCAATCAGCCCCAGCATTTT.

The chain has TRBV29-1 and TRBJ2-1, with TRBD2 as a possible D gene (5 bases). The CDR3 has 13 residues. Trimming took 6 bases from V and 3 from J, leaving 12 bases between them. Germline lookup yields CDR1 SQVTM and CDR2 ANQGSEA. CDR3 nucleotide sequence: TGCAGCGTGGTAGGAGGCCTCTACAATGAGCAGTTCTTC. Translating gives CSVVGGLYNEQFF.

The V gene is TRBV6-6, the J gene TRBJ2-7; perhaps TRBD1 as D (6 bases). There are 14 residues in the CDR3. V dropped 5 bases and J dropped 8 bases, with 19 bases sitting between them. CDR1 is MNHNY, CDR2 SVGAGI, per germline (reference sequence). In DNA form, the CDR3 reads TGTGCCAGCAGTAACCCCCGCTCAGGGGACCAGCAGTACTTC. As protein: CASSNPRSGDQQYF.

The rearrangement links TRBV27 to TRBJ2-7, with TRBD1 identical over 7 bases. The ends lost 0 bases at V and 7 bases at J; junction bases unmatched: 30. CDR3 length: 22 amino acids. Germline-derived CDR1 and CDR2 are MNHEY and SMNVEV (reference sequence). This CDR3 is CASSLSYYALPVERGLPWEQYF. In DNA, the CDR3 is TGTGCCAGCAGTTTATCTTACTATGCCCTACCGGTGGAAAGGGGGCTTCCTTGGGAGCAGTACTTC.

This clone has just one count. This sequence joins TRBV7-9 and TRBJ2-7; TRBD1 agrees at 8 bases. The CDR3 is 14 residues long. Germline V gene sequence: CDR1 SEHNR, CDR2 FQNEAQ (reference sequence). Trimming removed 3 bases from V and 3 bases from J; junction bases left unmatched: 4. CDR3 DNA: TGTGCCAGCAGCTTGACAGGGGCCAACTACGAGCAGTACTTC. It codes for CASSLTGANYEQYF.

V gene TRBV29-1 combines with J gene TRBJ2-5, with D possibly matching TRBD1 (6 bases). The V end lost 6 bases, the J end lost 0 bases, and 11 bases lay between the germline ends. The CDR3 has 13 amino acids. The germline V gene has CDR1 SQVTM and CDR2 ANQGSEA. CDR3 nucleotide sequence: TGCAGCGTCGACTGGACAGACCAAGAGACCCAGTACTTC. Translation: CSVDWTDQETQYF. Based on the CDR3 plus reference TRBV29-1 and TRBJ2-5, the full variable domain is SAVISQKPSRDICQRGTSLTIQCQVDSQVTMMFWYRQQPGQSLTLIATANQGSEATYESGFVIDKFPISRPNLTFSTLTVSNMSPEDSSIYLCSVDWTDQETQYFGPGTRLLVL.